This TCR beta chain was identified in a study of PD-L1 blockade in urothelial cancer. Study-level information: Samples came from 3 weeks, at the second dose, and 6 weeks into treatment.

Repertoires were generated with immunoSEQ multiplex PCR, while TCRdb's copy carries only in-frame clones and drops some. Found here are some 100,000 clones, about 90% of them singletons; the top ten hold 0.7% to 0.95%. Germline V CDR1 and CDR2: MRHNA, SNTAGT. V lost 4 bases, J lost 7 bases, and 13 bases lay in between. This CDR3 has 13 residues. This clonotype was sampled from a woman of 80 years or more with urothelial cancer. The sample was PBMCs, taken around atezolizumab (anti-PD-L1) treatment. This chain joins TRBV6-4 and TRBJ1-2, with a tentative D call TRBD1 (6 bases). The CDR3 coding sequence is TGTGCCAGCAGTGCACAGGGATCCGGTGGCTACACCTTC. It encodes CASSAQGSGGYTF.